The clone carrying this T cell receptor beta chain was observed at least ten times. This specimen belongs to a study of T cell repertoires in cytomegalovirus infection. Germline assignment: CDR1 SGHTA and CDR2 FQGNSA. V trimming: 6 bases; J trimming: 4 bases; junction bases outside the gene matches: 5. The CDR3 sequence is 13 residues long. Via MiXCR, TCRdb re-called the reads, giving one row per CDR3 protein. This table has roughly 600,000 distinct CDR3 sequences, approximately 24% appearing once. The receptor's source is a human donor in good health (CMV status not recorded). Some clones in this sample may be carry-over from other donors' samples. The sample was CD8+ T cells from PBMCs. V and J are TRBV7-2 and TRBJ1-2, with 7 bases aligning to TRBD1. CDR3 amino acids: CASRPGTVYGYTF. The CDR3 bases are TGTGCCAGCAGGCCCGGGACAGTCTATGGCTACACCTTC.